Sequencing of this T cell receptor (beta chain) was carried out in a study of persistence of HIV-infected CD4 T cells (dated by TCRdb to the early 2020s). General notes on the study: The study isolated CMV- and HIV-1 Gag-responding CD4+ T cells from ART-treated individuals to examine antigen-driven clonal expansion of HIV-1-infected cells. Suppressive ART had been received by participants for a median of around eight years. The TCR cluster analysis across participants included under ten participants for CMV and about 7 participants for Gag. Peripheral blood samples of up to about 200 mL were taken at multiple time points, with the exception of two participants who underwent leukapheresis at a single time point. The clonality of all cells in each sorted population was measured by TCRbeta sequencing, and the clonality of infected cells was measured by proviral sequencing. Overall study outcomes, separate from this receptor: Antigen-responding cells were enriched for expanded CDR3beta sequences that were degenerate, which suggests that CD4+ responses to CMV and Gag underwent convergent selection. TCR oligoclonality correlated with proviral oligoclonality within the same sorted populations. TCRbeta richness in CMV- and Gag-responding cells was significantly lower than in anti-CD3/anti-CD28-responding cells; CMV-responding cells had higher oligoclonality than CD3/CD28-stimulated and Gag-responding cells. Only a small number of individuals took part in the study, and only a limited range of antigens was tested. Bulk TCR analyses could not be limited to the rare CMV-responding cells that actually contained HIV-1 proviruses.

With regard to this clone: The clone's antigen remains unknown. Base quality data are lacking; no much larger clone is found one base away.

The CDR3 starts with the cysteine, ends with the phenylalanine, and has 16 residues. The DNA shown is the 48-base CDR3, in frame from base 1. V lost 4 bases and J lost 3 bases, and the count of bases not matched to a germline gene is 9. The germline V gene provides CDR1 SGHVS and CDR2 FQNEAQ. In light of the paper, this sample's treatment or condition label describes: suppressive antiretroviral therapy. A pool of overlapping HIV-1 Gag 15-mer peptides, at about 0.99 ug per peptide per mL, was used to stimulate the cells. Memory populations depleted of antigen-responding cells were obtained by sorting nonresponding CD40L-negative CD69-negative CD45RO-high memory CD4+ T cells. HIV-1-infected adults in whom suppressive ART had been started during chronic infection were enrolled as participants. Participants had undetectable plasma HIV-1 RNA below 50 copies/mL for at least 4 years. To be included, a participant needed positive CMV serology and a CD4+ T cell count above 400 cells/uL. Before stimulation, PBMCs were isolated using density centrifugation and then depleted of CD8+ T cells. For about 20 hours, CD8-depleted PBMCs were stimulated with anti-CD28/CD49d costimulation, a CD40-blocking antibody, and enfuvirtide, which was added to prevent new infections. Cell sorting was performed on a Beckman Coulter MoFlo Legacy or XDP sorter, and dead cells were excluded with propidium iodide. Genomic DNA was extracted using the QIAamp DNA Mini Kit for samples with more than one million cells and using the Quick-DNA Microprep Kit for all other samples.

The immunoSEQ hsTCRB assay version 4, run in survey mode, was used to sequence TCRbeta repertoires from genomic DNA. For TCRbeta sequencing, genomic DNA was diluted to about 10 ng/uL, with up to 1 ug used per sample. The original pipeline was this. TCRbeta data were analyzed in ImmunoSeq Analyzer 3.0, with diversity computed on productive nucleotide rearrangements. Using the Immunarch R package, lower-bound TCR diversity was estimated with the improved Chao index and clonality was estimated with the Gini coefficient. Different nucleotide rearrangements encoding the same CDR3beta amino acid sequence were counted as distinct clonotypes. Differential abundance analysis identified TCRbeta sequences significantly enriched in antigen-responding cells relative to anti-CD3/anti-CD28-activated cells. GLIPH2 grouped TCRs by predicted peptide-MHC specificity, both within each participant and across combined participant data sets. TCRdb's version of the immuneACCESS table is confined to in-frame rearrangements and falls short of the full clone set. An unresolved V gene accounts for under half of the shortfall where checked; the remainder is of unknown origin. V and J calls and clone size come straight from that table; D and trimming were deduced from the DNA. Recorded for this sample are over 60,000 clones; about 81% of them occurred a single time. Together, the top ten hold roughly 1.8% of the sample.

The TCR comes from an adult man with HIV who was CMV-seropositive. The chain links TRBV7-8 with TRBJ2-3, with 8 central nucleotides matching TRBD2. This sample comprised CD4+ T cells sorted from PBMCs after 18-hour stimulation, obtained from a patient who received antiretroviral therapy. The intended sense of this specimen's cell subset or site label: CD40L-CD69- CD45RO-high memory CD4 T cells not responding to Gag peptides. At the DNA level, the sequence is TGTGCCAGCAGCTACCGAGGGCGGGGGGTGACAGATACGCAGTATTTT. Its amino acids are CASSYRGRGVTDTQYF.